This T cell receptor beta chain came from a study of post-analysis software for immune sequencing data. Overall study context: Disease trajectories encompassed relapsing-remitting, secondary progressive and progressive-relapsing multiple sclerosis.

This clonotype showed up just a few times. No antigen is known for it. Built from TCR beta cDNA, the libraries had unique molecular identifiers in them. With roughly 1 to 11 million T cells as the source, about half a million cDNA molecules resulted. TCRdb analysed the PCR reads with MiXCR anew, one entry per CDR3 protein. The sample includes 700,000 to 900,000 distinct CDR3 sequences, around 45% of them seen just once. In germline, CDR1 is KGHDR, CDR2 SFDVKD. CDR3 length: 16 amino acids. Trimming took off 0 bases at V and 4 bases at J, with 14 bases between the two ends. Study results and caveats: With TRBV5-6, TRBV5-1 and TRBV20-1 included, about 5 TRBV segments were more frequent in patients than in controls. When the samples were clustered directly with F measure, those that had been prepared in the same batch showed strong co-clustering. Significantly decreased normalized Chao1 diversity was recorded for multiple sclerosis patients relative to controls.

Sequencing used blood. The chain carries TRBV24-1 and TRBJ2-5, with a possible D match to TRBD2 (6 bases). The clonotype was recovered from a girl between 5 and 17 years old with multiple sclerosis. The CDR3 DNA reads TGTGCCACCAGTGATTTGCGGGAGCCCGATGGAGAGACCCAGTACTTC. The encoded protein is CATSDLREPDGETQYF.